This T cell receptor beta chain originates from a study of cytomegalovirus exposure and HLA in healthy donors. The data were produced by immunoSEQ multiplex PCR, yet TCRdb's version contains in-frame clones alone and is incomplete. The top ten clones hold 1.5% to 2% of a sample with about 130,000 clones, about 96% of them seen once. CDR1 is SGHAT and CDR2 is FQNNGV in the germline V gene. The CDR3 sequence is 15 residues long. V was shortened by 1 base and J by 12 bases, with 19 bases between the two germline ends. The material sequenced was PBMCs. The receptor comes from a man aged 18 to 30 in good health and CMV-seronegative. The chain joins TRBV11-2 to TRBJ2-1; D possibly corresponds to TRBD1 (6 bases). CDR3 region: CASSLGTAWGWGQFF. CDR3 DNA: TGTGCCAGCAGCTTAGGGACAGCCTGGGGTTGGGGGCAGTTCTTC.